These 18 T cell receptor beta chains share one sample of origin, sequenced in a study of T cell repertoires in ileal Crohn's disease. Generated by immunoSEQ multiplex PCR, the TCRdb table keeps only in-frame clones and is missing some. The sample lists about 4,000 clones; over 60% were seen once. The sequenced sample was ileal tissue. These receptors came from an adult with Crohn's disease.

The gene calls are TRBV7-9 and TRBJ1-1; D might be TRBD1 (6 bases). Germline CDR1 SEHNR, CDR2 FQNEAQ (reference sequence). This CDR3 region has 15 residues. Trimming took 4 bases from V and 0 from J, leaving 12 bases between them. DNA of the CDR3: TGTGCCAGCAGCTCGGCGACAGGATTGAACACTGAAGCTTTCTTT. Its protein is CASSSATGLNTEAFF. Using reference TRBV7-9 and TRBJ1-1 for the parts outside the CDR3, the full variable domain is DTGVSQNPRHKITKRGQNVTFRCDPISEHNRLYWYRQTLGQGPEFLTYFQNEAQLEKSRLLSDRFSAERPKGSFSTLEIQRTEQGDSAMYLCASSSATGLNTEAFFGQGTRLTVV.

The chain carries TRBV10-1 and TRBJ2-2; the D gene is possibly TRBD1 (6 bases). Deletions cut 4 bases from V and 6 bases from J, with 12 bases between. The CDR3 runs 14 residues. Germline-derived CDR1 and CDR2 are WNHNN and SYGVQD (reference sequence). Here the CDR3 reads CASSVKGGSGELFF. CDR3 sequence (DNA): TGCGCCAGCAGTGTAAAAGGGGGATCCGGGGAGCTGTTTTTT.

The chain is built from TRBV6-5 and TRBJ1-1; TRBD1 matches at 8 bases. Germline V lookup: CDR1 MNHEY, CDR2 SVGAGI. The CDR3 runs to 15 residues. With V trimmed by 6 bases and J by 1 base, 7 bases remained unmatched. The CDR3, as DNA: TGTGCCAGCAGATTATCCGGGACAGGGAACACTGAAGCTTTCTTT. As protein: CASRLSGTGNTEAFF.

This clone was picked up a small number of times. This rearrangement joins TRBV6-6 to TRBJ1-2; the D gene is possibly TRBD1 (5 bases). Germline assignment: CDR1 MNHNY and CDR2 SVGAGI (reference sequence). Trimming cost V 0 bases and J 4 bases, with 12 bases left between them. The CDR3 is 15 amino acids. CDR3 in DNA: TGTGCCAGCAGTTACTCGAACAACAGGATCTATGGCTACACCTTC. Translating gives CASSYSNNRIYGYTF.

The rearrangement links TRBV9 to TRBJ1-4; 9 bases fit TRBD1. J was trimmed by 2 bases and V by 7 bases; bases with no gene match: 9. Germline CDR1 is SGDLS and CDR2 is YYNGEE. This CDR3 is built from 16 residues. CDR3 DNA sequence: TGTGCCAGCGGGCCGGGACAGGGAGCCACTAATGAAAAACTGTTTTTT. Amino acid sequence: CASGPGQGATNEKLFF.

This rearrangement joins TRBV7-9 to TRBJ2-2; 8 bases are a match to TRBD1. This CDR3 has 14 residues. Germline CDR1 is SEHNR and CDR2 is FQNEAQ (reference sequence). Germline trimming cut 5 bases from V and 4 bases from J; bases unmatched to any gene: 3. In DNA form, the CDR3 reads TGTGCCAGCAGCCCCCAGGGGGCCACCGGGGAGCTGTTTTTT. Protein sequence: CASSPQGATGELFF.

The chain employs TRBV23-1 and TRBJ2-3; D is possibly TRBD1 (5 bases). TRBV23-1 is marked as an open reading frame, function uncertain. Trimming pared 8 bases from V and 7 bases from J, leaving 25 bases between. This CDR3 contains 16 residues. The CDR3 loop is CASGSDLQALLNTQYF. The DNA of the CDR3 is TGCGCCAGCGGGTCCGACCTACAGGCCCTACTGAATACGCAGTATTTT.

The chain links TRBV11-2 to TRBJ1-5; D gene uncertain. The V gene's germline CDR1 is SGHAT and CDR2 FQNNGV. V dropped 6 bases and J dropped 1 base, with 10 bases sitting between them. The CDR3 is 14 residues long. Written as DNA, the CDR3 is TGTGCCAGCAGTCCACAACCGAGCAATCAGCCCCAGCATTTT. This codes for CASSPQPSNQPQHF.

This sequence joins TRBV19 and TRBJ1-6; no clear D. Per the germline V gene, CDR1 is LNHDA and CDR2 is SQIVND (reference sequence). The CDR3 loop spans 13 amino acids. V dropped 6 bases and J dropped 3 bases, with 6 bases sitting between them. CDR3 sequence: CASRAVYNSPLHF. The CDR3 nucleotides are TGTGCCAGTAGGGCCGTCTATAATTCACCCCTCCACTTT.

The chain employs TRBV5-4 and TRBJ2-7; 7 nucleotides agree with TRBD2. Germline values: CDR1 SGHNT, CDR2 YYREEE (reference sequence). CDR3 size: 14 residues. The V and J ends lost 0 bases and 3 bases, in that order; junction bases with no gene match: 3. The CDR3 loop is CASSLEGGDYEQYF. The CDR3 nucleotides read TGTGCCAGCAGCTTGGAGGGAGGGGACTACGAGCAGTACTTC.

V and J are TRBV11-2 and TRBJ2-5; no clear D. In germline, CDR1 is SGHAT, CDR2 FQNNGV. The CDR3 totals 13 residues. Between the trimmed V and J ends, which lost 5 bases and 2 bases, there was a span of 9 bases. CDR3 residues: CASSPDLQETQYF. Here the CDR3 DNA reads TGTGCCAGCAGCCCCGACTTACAAGAGACCCAGTACTTC.

The chain joins TRBV7-9 to TRBJ2-7, with D perhaps matching TRBD2 (5 bases). Trimming took 4 bases from V and 2 from J, leaving 9 bases between them. The germline V gene encodes CDR1 SEHNR and CDR2 FQNEAQ (reference sequence). The CDR3 loop spans 13 amino acids. This CDR3 is CASSSPGAYEQYF. The CDR3 region has the DNA TGTGCCAGCAGCTCCCCCGGGGCCTACGAGCAGTACTTC.

The V gene is TRBV5-4, the J gene TRBJ1-2; D not resolved. From germline, CDR1 is SGHNT and CDR2 YYREEE (reference sequence). The CDR3 length is 13 residues. The ends were cut back, 5 bases at V and 6 bases at J, with 14 bases in the middle. Here the CDR3 DNA reads TGTGCCAGCAGTTTACAGAGTATGGATGGCTACACCTTC. Amino acids: CASSLQSMDGYTF.

V and J are TRBV19 and TRBJ2-5; no definite D call. The end of the DNA is better explained by TRBJ2-7, so the J call may be wrong. Germline V CDR1 and CDR2: LNHDA, SQIVND (reference sequence). The CDR3 length is 13 residues. CDR3 sequence reads: CASSIGPIYEQYF. Here the CDR3 DNA reads TGTGCCAGTAGTATAGGCCCCATTTACGAGCAGTACTTC.

The chain links TRBV6-1 to TRBJ2-1, with 9 positions matching TRBD2. Germline CDR1 is MNHNS and CDR2 is SASEGT. The trim removed 2 bases at V and 12 bases at J, leaving 5 bases unmatched. The CDR3 sequence is 13 residues long. The CDR3 spells CASSELAGQGQFF. Written as DNA, the CDR3 is TGTGCCAGCAGTGAACTAGCGGGGCAAGGGCAGTTCTTC.

This clone was counted a few times. V usage is TRBV10-1 and J usage is TRBJ2-3, with 7 bases that match TRBD2. The CDR3 is 17 residues long. V lost 2 bases, J lost 5 bases, and 13 bases stayed unmatched. CDR1 and CDR2 (germline): WNHNN, SYGVQD (reference sequence). CDR3 in amino acids: CASSETMTSRPRDTQYF. CDR3 in DNA: TGCGCCAGCAGTGAGACGATGACTAGCCGCCCCCGAGATACGCAGTATTTT.

The V gene is TRBV6-5, the J gene TRBJ2-2; 13 bases match TRBD2. This CDR3 comprises 15 residues. Germline trimming cut 6 bases from V and 2 bases from J; bases unmatched to any gene: 0. Germline CDR1 is MNHEY and CDR2 is SVGAGI. The CDR3 spells CASRGLAGNTGELFF. The CDR3 nucleotides are TGTGCCAGCAGGGGACTAGCGGGAAACACCGGGGAGCTGTTTTTT.

This clone was picked up one time. The chain carries TRBV4-1 and TRBJ2-7; D remains unclear. The CDR3 is made up of 14 amino acids. The germline gives CDR1 MGHRA, CDR2 YSYEKL. Trimming pared 0 bases from V and 0 bases from J, leaving 6 bases between. For the CDR3, the DNA is TGCGCCAGCAGCCAAGATGGGCACTCCTACGAGCAGTACTTC. Encoded protein: CASSQDGHSYEQYF.